This T cell receptor beta chain was sequenced in a study of spatial heterogeneity in lung cancer. Broader study findings: Detection of ubiquitous tumor TCRs in blood was higher at resection than follow-up.

This clonotype was detected ten times or more. Its antigen is not identified. TCRdb reprocessed the 5' RACE reads with MiXCR, giving one entry per CDR3 protein. The sample records about 50,000 distinct CDR3 sequences, roughly 7.6% being singletons. Germline V gene lookup returns CDR1 DFQATT and CDR2 SNEGSKA (reference sequence). The germline V and J ends were trimmed by 0 bases and 6 bases, with 13 bases remaining between them. The CDR3 consists of 14 residues. Specified time point: sample taken at primary tumor resection. Material for sequencing was whole RNA from tumor, nontumor lung or frozen PBMC, left unsorted.

Here the sequenced sample was PBMCs, taken at surgery. The TCR was taken from a female donor with early-stage non-small cell lung cancer. The V call is TRBV20-1, the J call TRBJ2-3; tentative D call: TRBD1 (5 bases). The CDR3 region is CSARDGQGSDTQYF. The CDR3 DNA reads TGCAGTGCTAGAGATGGGCAGGGATCGGATACGCAGTATTTT.